Below are 19 T cell receptor beta chains sequenced from a single sample in a study of blood T cells in healthy people across ages. The authors ran a second PCR of about 6 to 11 cycles using a sample-barcoded 5' primer and a J-beta primer mix. TCRdb re-called the 5' RACE reads with MiXCR, one entry per CDR3 protein. The sample yields approximately 1.5 million distinct CDR3 sequences, almost 35% seen once. Sample: blood. The receptors were gathered from a woman in her 30s in good health.

The J gene is TRBJ2-3, the V gene TRBV20-1, with TRBD2 as a possible D gene (6 bases). Trimming took 6 bases from V and 4 from J, leaving 17 bases between them. The CDR3 has 14 residues. Germline lookup yields CDR1 DFQATT and CDR2 SNEGSKA (reference sequence). CDR3 in DNA: TGCAGTGCGGAGGTTGACGGGGGTGCAGATACGCAGTATTTT. Its protein product is CSAEVDGGADTQYF.

This clonotype was found a few times. The chain employs TRBV11-1 and TRBJ1-4; perhaps TRBD1 as D (6 bases). V was clipped by 3 bases and J by 0 bases, with 14 bases between them. The CDR3 sequence is 17 residues long. Germline CDR1 and CDR2: SGHAT and FQDESV (reference sequence). CDR3 sequence (DNA): TGTGCCAGCAGCTTCTCCGGGACAACCACAACTAATGAAAAACTGTTTTTT. Translating gives CASSFSGTTTTNEKLFF.

The CDR3 is CASSLVGALTNEKLFF. In DNA, the CDR3 is TGTGCCAGCAGCTTAGTAGGGGCCTTAACTAATGAAAAACTGTTTTTT. The V and J genes are TRBV7-8 and TRBJ1-4; maybe TRBD1 (5 bases). CDR3 length equals 16 residues. Germline V gives CDR1 SGHVS, CDR2 FQNEAQ. Trimming stripped 1 base from V and 1 base from J, with 10 bases between. Looking up the rest from reference TRBV7-8 and TRBJ1-4 gives the full variable domain: GAGVSQSPRYKVAKRGQDVALRCDPISGHVSLFWYQQALGQGPEFLTYFQNEAQLDKSGLPSDRFFAERPEGSVSTLKIQRTQQEDSAVYLCASSLVGALTNEKLFFGSGTQLSVL.

This clonotype was detected a few times. This chain's CDR3 is CSARLLGQVYNEQFF. The CDR3, as DNA: TGCAGTGCTAGGCTCCTGGGACAGGTCTACAATGAGCAGTTCTTC. The V call is TRBV20-1, the J call TRBJ2-1, with TRBD1 matching 8 bases. The trim removed 3 bases at V and 3 bases at J, leaving 7 bases unmatched. CDR3 size: 15 residues. CDR1 is DFQATT and CDR2 is SNEGSKA in the germline V gene (reference sequence).

This clonotype was seen a handful of times. This chain links TRBV2 with TRBJ2-5; D is possibly TRBD2 (6 bases). The DNA end is a closer match to TRBJ2-7, so the J assignment may be wrong. Germline lookup yields CDR1 SNHLY and CDR2 FYNNEI. The CDR3 sequence is 13 residues long. CDR3 residues: CASRGDSLYEQYF. CDR3 bases: TGTGCCAGCAGGGGGGACTCCCTCTACGAGCAGTACTTC.

The CDR3 here is CASSEVGLDTQYF. The DNA for the CDR3 is TGTGCCAGCAGTGAAGTAGGGTTAGATACGCAGTATTTT. This sequence joins TRBV2 and TRBJ2-3; D gene unclear. The V gene's germline CDR1 is SNHLY and CDR2 FYNNEI. Between the trimmed V and J ends, which lost 1 base and 5 bases, there was a span of 7 bases. CDR3 length equals 13 residues. The full variable domain, rest sourced from reference TRBV2 and TRBJ2-3, is EPEVTQTPSHQVTQMGQEVILRCVPISNHLYFYWYRQILGQKVEFLVSFYNNEISEKSEIFDDQFSVERPDGSNFTLKIRSTKLEDSAMYFCASSEVGLDTQYFGPGTRLTVL.

This clonotype was counted many times. The J gene is TRBJ2-5, the V gene TRBV20-1; 8 nucleotides match TRBD2. V trimming: 1 base; J trimming: 1 base; junction bases outside the gene matches: 2. The CDR3 is 14 amino acids. Germline V CDR1 and CDR2: DFQATT, SNEGSKA (reference sequence). CDR3 residues: CSARAGGSQETQYF. The DNA of the CDR3 is TGCAGTGCTAGAGCGGGGGGGTCCCAAGAGACCCAGTACTTC.

CDR3 coding DNA: TGTGCCAGCAGCCCGTGGGGGGGCGGTCGGGATACGCAGTATTTT. The encoded protein is CASSPWGGGRDTQYF. The chain recombines TRBV5-6 with TRBJ2-3; D may be TRBD2 (7 bases). Germline CDR1 reads SGHDT; CDR2 reads YYEEEE. Trimming shortened V by 4 bases and J by 6 bases, and 18 bases separated the two germline ends. This CDR3 contains 15 residues.

The J gene is TRBJ2-1, the V gene TRBV20-1; 9 bases line up with TRBD2. The length of the CDR3 is 17 residues. The V and J ends lost 0 bases and 8 bases, in that order; junction bases with no gene match: 14. The germline V gene has CDR1 DFQATT and CDR2 SNEGSKA (reference sequence). Written as DNA, the CDR3 is TGCAGTGCTAGAGATGTGCGGGAGGGGAACTATATGGATGAGCAGTTCTTC. Translating it yields CSARDVREGNYMDEQFF.

This clonotype occurred a few times. V gene TRBV27 combines with J gene TRBJ2-7; a possible D gene is TRBD1 (5 bases). The CDR3 covers 15 residues. The V and J ends lost 3 bases and 3 bases respectively, with 15 bases between them. Germline V gene data show CDR1 as MNHEY and CDR2 as SMNVEV (reference sequence). CDR3 loop: CASSFSPGHFYEQYF. The CDR3, as DNA: TGTGCCAGCAGTTTCTCCCCAGGGCATTTCTACGAGCAGTACTTC.

This chain joins TRBV9 and TRBJ1-1, with TRBD1 matching over 9 bases. The germline CDR1 and CDR2 sequences are SGDLS and YYNGEE. The CDR3 consists of 15 residues. V shed 3 bases, J shed 4 bases, and the junction held 7 bases outside the gene matches. CDR3 loop: CASSATRDRVTEAFF. In DNA form, the CDR3 reads TGTGCCAGCAGCGCAACTCGGGACAGGGTCACTGAAGCTTTCTTT.

The chain couples TRBV5-5 to TRBJ1-2; TRBD1 might be the D (6 bases). The CDR3 spans 14 residues. V shed 0 bases and J shed 8 bases, with 14 bases lying between them. Germline CDR1 SGHKS, CDR2 YYEKEE (reference sequence). The chain's CDR3 is CASSLVGGRSGYTF. CDR3 coding DNA: TGTGCCAGCAGCTTGGTCGGGGGGCGTTCGGGCTACACCTTC.

This chain joins TRBV5-6 and TRBJ2-5; the match to TRBD2 covers 11 bases. V lost 4 bases to trimming and J lost 5 bases; unmatched junction nucleotides: 10. In germline, CDR1 is SGHDT, CDR2 YYEEEE. The CDR3 covers 16 residues. The CDR3 region is CASSPGLAALRETQYF. The CDR3 DNA reads TGTGCCAGCAGCCCGGGACTAGCGGCCTTACGGGAGACCCAGTACTTC.

This clonotype was observed a handful of times. The chain has TRBV7-9 and TRBJ1-2; D is undetermined. The CDR3 spans 14 residues. V lost 5 bases, J lost 5 bases, and 15 bases lay in between. Germline lookup yields CDR1 SEHNR and CDR2 FQNEAQ (reference sequence). For the CDR3, the DNA is TGTGCCAGCAGCCACGACCCCTCTGGGTATGGCTACACCTTC. Translated, it gives CASSHDPSGYGYTF.

This clonotype was seen only a few times. This chain uses TRBV28 with TRBJ2-5; D is possibly TRBD1 (6 bases). Deletions cut 6 bases from V and 3 bases from J, with 14 bases between. CDR1 and CDR2 (germline): MDHEN, SYDVKM. CDR3 size: 14 residues. The CDR3: CASSLGHGEETQYF. The CDR3 DNA follows: TGTGCCAGCAGCTTGGGACATGGGGAAGAGACCCAGTACTTC.

The genes are TRBV3-1 and TRBJ2-1; D is ambiguous. The germline V gene has CDR1 LGHDT and CDR2 YNNKEL (reference sequence). The CDR3 is made up of 13 amino acids. Trimming pared 4 bases from V and 10 bases from J, leaving 14 bases between. The CDR3 is CASSPDVRKEQFF. CDR3 DNA sequence: TGTGCCAGCAGCCCCGACGTTCGTAAAGAGCAGTTCTTC.

The CDR3 loop reads CASSLWDKTYEQYF. The CDR3 nucleotides are TGTGCCAGCAGTTTGTGGGACAAAACCTACGAGCAGTACTTC. The chain recombines TRBV28 with TRBJ2-7; a weak D match, TRBD1 (6 bases). CDR1 is MDHEN and CDR2 is SYDVKM in the germline V gene. With 3 bases removed from V and 2 bases from J, the gap between germline ends came to 11 bases. The CDR3 runs 14 residues.

In its sample, this clonotype was seen a few times. V gene TRBV12-3 or TRBV12-4 combines with J gene TRBJ2-7; 9 positions match TRBD1. The CDR3 consists of 15 residues. The ends lost 1 base at V and 1 base at J; junction bases unmatched: 2. CDR3 protein: CASSLGTGESYEQYF. In nucleotides, the CDR3 is TGTGCCAGCAGTTTAGGGACAGGGGAGTCCTACGAGCAGTACTTC.

This chain connects TRBV15 to TRBJ2-5; 9 nucleotides align to TRBD1. Germline CDR1 and CDR2: LNHNV and YYDKDF (reference sequence). The junction had 10 bases not matched to a gene; V was cut back by 6 bases and J by 5 bases. The CDR3 has 15 residues. This CDR3 is CATRAGTGIPETQYF. The CDR3 DNA reads TGTGCCACCAGGGCCGGGACAGGGATCCCGGAGACCCAGTACTTC.